Reported below is one T cell receptor delta chain. This specimen belongs to a study of gamma-delta T cells after stem cell transplantation. TCRdb re-called the RT-PCR reads via CATT. The table has 2,500 to 3,500 delta-chain clones, 3% to 4% seen once; the top ten hold 28%. The length of the CDR3 is 17 residues. J lost 0 bases, V lost 5 bases, and 13 bases had no gene match. CDR1 is GEAIGNYY, CDR2 EKD, per germline. The genes are TRDV2 and TRDJ1; 8 positions match TRDD3. This clonotype was obtained from a human donor. It is not recorded whose cells these are; they may come from a transplant donor. Sequencing was performed on gamma-delta T cells. The CDR3 loop is CACGGLLGVKYTDKLIF. CDR3 nucleotides: TGTGCCTGTGGCGGATTACTGGGGGTTAAGTACACCGATAAACTCATCTTT.